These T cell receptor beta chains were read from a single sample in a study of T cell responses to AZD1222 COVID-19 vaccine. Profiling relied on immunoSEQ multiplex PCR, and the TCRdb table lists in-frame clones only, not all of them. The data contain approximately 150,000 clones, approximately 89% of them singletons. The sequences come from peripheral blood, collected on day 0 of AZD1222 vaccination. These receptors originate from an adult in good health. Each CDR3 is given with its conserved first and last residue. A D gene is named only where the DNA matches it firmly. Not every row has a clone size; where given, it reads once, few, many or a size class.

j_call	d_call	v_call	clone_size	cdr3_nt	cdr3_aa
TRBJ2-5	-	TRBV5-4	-	TGTGCCAGCAGCCTTATGGGGGCGGTTGAGACCCAGTACTTC	CASSLMGAVETQYF
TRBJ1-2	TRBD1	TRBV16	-	TGTGCCAGCAGCGCACAGGGGGCGGACTATGGCTACACCTTC	CASSAQGADYGYTF
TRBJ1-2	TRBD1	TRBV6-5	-	TGTGCCAGCAGTTACAGGGACAGGGGGGGAGGCTACACCTTC	CASSYRDRGGGYTF
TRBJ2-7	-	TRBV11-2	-	TGTGCCAGCAGCTTAGATTACGAGCAGTACTTC	CASSLDYEQYF
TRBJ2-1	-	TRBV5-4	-	TGTGCCAGCAGCTTGGCCAGCTCCTACAATGAGCAGTTCTTC	CASSLASSYNEQFF
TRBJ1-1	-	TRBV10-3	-	TGTGCCATCAGTGAGAATCGACTGAAGTCGGGCACTGAAGCTTTCTTT	CAISENRLKSGTEAFF
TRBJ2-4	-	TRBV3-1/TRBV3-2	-	TGTGCCAGCAGCCAAGTGGACCCCGAGGGGAAAAACATTCAGTACTTC	CASSQVDPEGKNIQYF
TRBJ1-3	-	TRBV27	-	TGTGCCAGCCGCGGCTGGGTCCCCGGGGGCTCTGGAAACACCATATATTTT	CASRGWVPGGSGNTIYF
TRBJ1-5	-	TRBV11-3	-	TGTGCCAGCAGCCAGGACAACCGCAATCAGCCCCAGCATTTT	CASSQDNRNQPQHF
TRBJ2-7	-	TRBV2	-	TGTGCCAGCAGTGCCAGAAGCTCCTACGAGCAGTACTTC	CASSARSSYEQYF
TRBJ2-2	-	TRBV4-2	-	TGTGCCAGCAGCCAAGAGGACTCCATTCAGACCGGGGAGCTGTTTTTT	CASSQEDSIQTGELFF
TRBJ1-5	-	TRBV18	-	TGTGCCAGCACTATGGGGGGGAATCAGCCCCAGCATTTT	CASTMGGNQPQHF
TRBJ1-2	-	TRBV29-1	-	TGCAGCGTTGAGAAGGGACAAGGCCTTGGCTACACCTTC	CSVEKGQGLGYTF
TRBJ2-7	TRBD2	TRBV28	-	TGTGCCAGCAGTTTCGGACCTGAGACTAGCGCCAGATACGAGCAGTACTTC	CASSFGPETSARYEQYF
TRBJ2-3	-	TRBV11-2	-	TGTGCCAGCAGCTTAGAAACAGTCTATACCACAGATACGCAGTATTTT	CASSLETVYTTDTQYF
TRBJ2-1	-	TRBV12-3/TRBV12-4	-	TGTGCCAGCAGAAGGTTGCGCGGCGAGCAGTTCTTC	CASRRLRGEQFF
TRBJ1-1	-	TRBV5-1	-	TGCGCCAGCAGCTTATTTGCTGGGGGAACCGCTGAAGCTTTCTTT	CASSLFAGGTAEAFF
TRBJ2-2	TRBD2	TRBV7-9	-	TGTGCCAGCAGCTTAGGGCTAGCGGCAGTTGGACCGAACACCGGGGAGCTGTTTTTT	CASSLGLAAVGPNTGELFF
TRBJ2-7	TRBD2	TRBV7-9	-	TGTGCCAGCAGCCGAACCCTTCCGGGACTACTGACCTACGAGCAGTACTTC	CASSRTLPGLLTYEQYF
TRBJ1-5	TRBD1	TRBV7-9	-	TGTGCCAGCAGCCGGACAGGGCTGCCCCAGCATTTT	CASSRTGLPQHF
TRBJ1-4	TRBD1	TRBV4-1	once	TGCGCCAGCAGCCAAGCGGACAGGGGTGAAAAACTGTTTTTT	CASSQADRGEKLFF
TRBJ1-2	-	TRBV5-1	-	TGCGCCAGCAGCCGGGTCGGGGCTAACTATGGCTACACCTTC	CASSRVGANYGYTF
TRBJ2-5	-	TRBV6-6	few	TGTGCCAGCAGCCGGGACATACAAGAGACCCAGTACTTC	CASSRDIQETQYF
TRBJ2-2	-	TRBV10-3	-	TGTGCCATCAGTGAGAGGCCGAAAGGGATCTACACCGGGGAGCTGTTTTTT	CAISERPKGIYTGELFF
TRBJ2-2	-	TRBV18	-	TGTGCCAGCTCACCAGTTGATGGGGAGCTGTTTTTT	CASSPVDGELFF
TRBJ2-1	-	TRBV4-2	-	TGTGCCAGCAGCCAAGCGGCCCCTGGCAATGAGCAGTTCTTC	CASSQAAPGNEQFF
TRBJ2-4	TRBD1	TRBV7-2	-	TGTGCCAGCAGCCCCCGGACAGGGCTCTGGTTGGCCAAAAACATTCAGTACTTC	CASSPRTGLWLAKNIQYF
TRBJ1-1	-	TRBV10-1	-	TGCGCCAGCAGTGGGTCAGGGCCTGCTTTCTTT	CASSGSGPAFF
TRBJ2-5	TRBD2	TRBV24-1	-	TGTGCCACCAGTGATTTTTCCGCTAGCGGGATCCACGGGACCCAGTACTTC	CATSDFSASGIHGTQYF
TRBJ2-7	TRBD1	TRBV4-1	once	TGCGCCAGCAGCGTCACAGGGGGATACGAGCAGTACTTC	CASSVTGGYEQYF
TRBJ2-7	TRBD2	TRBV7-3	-	TGTGCCAGCAGCCCCCATGCGGGAGGGCCTCGCGAGCAGTACTTC	CASSPHAGGPREQYF
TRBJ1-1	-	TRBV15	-	TGTGCCACCAGTCTTTTTCAGCTAAACACTGAAGCTTTCTTT	CATSLFQLNTEAFF
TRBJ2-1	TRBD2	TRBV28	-	TGTGCCAGCAGCTTCCCACGCAAATTAGCGGGGAAGGACAATGAGCAGTTCTTC	CASSFPRKLAGKDNEQFF
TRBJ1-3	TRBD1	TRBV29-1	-	TGCAGCGGACGAAACCTCAGGGGGCAGATTGGAAACACCATATATTTT	CSGRNLRGQIGNTIYF
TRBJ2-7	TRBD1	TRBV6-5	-	TGTGCCAGCAGGCCGGGACAGGGCTCCTACGAGCAGTACTTC	CASRPGQGSYEQYF
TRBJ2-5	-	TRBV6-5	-	TGTGCCAGCACCGGCGGGGAGACCCAGTACTTC	CASTGGETQYF
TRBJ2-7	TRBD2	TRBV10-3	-	TGTGCCATCAGTGGGGGGGGCTACGAGCAGTACTTC	CAISGGGYEQYF
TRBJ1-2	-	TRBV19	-	TGTGCCAGTAGGAGCCGGGGGGCCAACTATGGCTACACCTTC	CASRSRGANYGYTF
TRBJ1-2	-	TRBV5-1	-	TGCGCCAGCAAAGCGGAGGAGAACTATGGCTACACCTTC	CASKAEENYGYTF
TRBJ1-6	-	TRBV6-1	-	TGTGCCAGCAGTGAACTCCAAAGGCTTGGCAATACCGGTTCACCCCTCCACTTT	CASSELQRLGNTGSPLHF
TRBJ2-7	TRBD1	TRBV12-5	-	TGTGCTAGTGGTCGGGACAGCTACGAGCAGTACTTC	CASGRDSYEQYF
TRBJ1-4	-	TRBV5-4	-	TGTGCCAGCAGTACCCAGGGTAGTGAAAAACTGTTTTTT	CASSTQGSEKLFF